This is a list of T cell receptor beta chains from one sample in a study of naive and memory T cell subsets. TCRdb processed the UMI-ligation and nested PCR reads anew with MiXCR; each CDR3 protein has one entry. This sample has 130,000 to 150,000 distinct CDR3 sequences, with 15% to 20% found just once. Sequenced material: naive CD4+ T cells from blood. The source is a human donor in good health. Both conserved end residues are part of each CDR3. The order of the fields is V gene, J gene, D gene, clone size, CDR3 DNA, CDR3 protein. D genes are given only for firm matches. Rows may omit the clone size; those that give it use once, few, many or a size class.

V gene: TRBV30; J gene: TRBJ2-2; D gene: .; clone size: .; CDR3 DNA: TGTGCCTGGATTACAGGAACCAAAGCGAACACCGGGGAGCTGTTTTTT; CDR3 protein: CAWITGTKANTGELFF
V gene: TRBV24-1; J gene: TRBJ2-4; D gene: .; clone size: few; CDR3 DNA: TGTGCCACCAGGGCCGAATACAAGAGAAACATTCAGTACTTC; CDR3 protein: CATRAEYKRNIQYF
V gene: TRBV6-2/TRBV6-3; J gene: TRBJ2-1; D gene: TRBD2; clone size: .; CDR3 DNA: TGTGCCAGCAGATCAAGCGGGAGGGTTGAGCAGTTCTTC; CDR3 protein: CASRSSGRVEQFF
V gene: TRBV29-1; J gene: TRBJ1-1; D gene: .; clone size: .; CDR3 DNA: TGCAGCGTTGAAGAGCGCGAAGCTTTCTTT; CDR3 protein: CSVEEREAFF
V gene: TRBV27; J gene: TRBJ1-2; D gene: .; clone size: few; CDR3 DNA: TGTGCCAGCAGTCCGAGGACAGTTAGGGACTATGGCTACACCTTC; CDR3 protein: CASSPRTVRDYGYTF
V gene: TRBV20-1; J gene: TRBJ2-5; D gene: .; clone size: few; CDR3 DNA: TGCAGTGCTAGCGGAGAGACCCAGTACTTC; CDR3 protein: CSASGETQYF
V gene: TRBV20-1; J gene: TRBJ2-7; D gene: .; clone size: few; CDR3 DNA: TGCAGTGCGGGGGCCCTGGGTAGCGGCTCCTACGAGCAGTACTTC; CDR3 protein: CSAGALGSGSYEQYF
V gene: TRBV20-1; J gene: TRBJ2-5; D gene: .; clone size: .; CDR3 DNA: TGCAGTGCCGTGACAGGCCCAGAGACCCAGTACTTC; CDR3 protein: CSAVTGPETQYF
V gene: TRBV28; J gene: TRBJ2-7; D gene: .; clone size: few; CDR3 DNA: TGTGCCAGCAGTTCAATCTCTCGGGACGTGCTCTACGAGCAGTACTTC; CDR3 protein: CASSSISRDVLYEQYF
V gene: TRBV5-1; J gene: TRBJ2-5; D gene: TRBD1; clone size: few; CDR3 DNA: TGCGCCAGCAGCACCGGACAGGGGCAAGAGACCCAGTACTTC; CDR3 protein: CASSTGQGQETQYF
V gene: TRBV9; J gene: TRBJ2-3; D gene: TRBD2; clone size: .; CDR3 DNA: TGTGCCAGCAGCGTATCATCTAGCGGGAGGGCCACAGATACGCAGTATTTT; CDR3 protein: CASSVSSSGRATDTQYF
V gene: TRBV6-5; J gene: TRBJ2-7; D gene: .; clone size: few; CDR3 DNA: TGTGCCTTTAAGGCGTGGCTAGCTTGCGTCTACGAGCAGTACTTC; CDR3 protein: CAFKAWLACVYEQYF
V gene: TRBV3-1; J gene: TRBJ1-4; D gene: .; clone size: .; CDR3 DNA: TGTGCCAGCAGCCAAGGTCCAGGTCCAGAAGAAAAACTGTTTTTT; CDR3 protein: CASSQGPGPEEKLFF
V gene: TRBV20-1; J gene: TRBJ2-5; D gene: .; clone size: few; CDR3 DNA: TGCAGTGCTAGAGTGAGGTCTACTCCAGAGACCCAGTACTTC; CDR3 protein: CSARVRSTPETQYF
V gene: TRBV20-1; J gene: TRBJ1-5; D gene: .; clone size: .; CDR3 DNA: TGCAGTGCTCGCATATCAGGTCAGCCCCAGCATTTT; CDR3 protein: CSARISGQPQHF
V gene: TRBV7-3; J gene: TRBJ1-1; D gene: .; clone size: few; CDR3 DNA: TGTGCCAGCAGCACCCAGGGTGGCACTGAAGCTTTCTTT; CDR3 protein: CASSTQGGTEAFF
V gene: TRBV29-1; J gene: TRBJ2-1; D gene: .; clone size: few; CDR3 DNA: TGCAGCGTCATACGCCAGGGGTCCTACAATGAGCAGTTCTTC; CDR3 protein: CSVIRQGSYNEQFF
V gene: TRBV2; J gene: TRBJ2-1; D gene: .; clone size: .; CDR3 DNA: TGTGCCAGTGAACAGGGCATAGGAACTGAGCAGTTCTTC; CDR3 protein: CASEQGIGTEQFF
V gene: TRBV5-1; J gene: TRBJ2-7; D gene: .; clone size: few; CDR3 DNA: TGCGCCAGCAGGTCATGGGACGTCTCCTACGAGCAGTACTTC; CDR3 protein: CASRSWDVSYEQYF
V gene: TRBV7-7; J gene: TRBJ2-7; D gene: TRBD2; clone size: many; CDR3 DNA: TGTGCCAGCAGCTCAAGGACTAGCGGGAGCTCGTTCGAGCAGTACTTC; CDR3 protein: CASSSRTSGSSFEQYF
V gene: TRBV7-2; J gene: TRBJ2-7; D gene: .; clone size: .; CDR3 DNA: TGTGCCAGCAGCTTAGAATATCGTGAGCAGTACTTC; CDR3 protein: CASSLEYREQYF
V gene: TRBV5-1; J gene: TRBJ2-3; D gene: TRBD2; clone size: few; CDR3 DNA: TGCGCCAGCAGCCCCGGTAGCGGGAGGGCAACAGATACGCAGTATTTT; CDR3 protein: CASSPGSGRATDTQYF
V gene: TRBV7-2; J gene: TRBJ2-3; D gene: TRBD2; clone size: .; CDR3 DNA: TGTGCCAGCCGACTAGCGGGAGTGAAAGATACGCAGTATTTT; CDR3 protein: CASRLAGVKDTQYF
V gene: TRBV7-2; J gene: TRBJ2-7; D gene: TRBD2; clone size: few; CDR3 DNA: TGTGCCAGCAGCCCAGGACTAGCATACGACTACGAGCAGTACTTC; CDR3 protein: CASSPGLAYDYEQYF
V gene: TRBV5-1; J gene: TRBJ2-7; D gene: .; clone size: .; CDR3 DNA: TGCGCCAGCAGCTTGAGGCCGTCGTACTACGAGCAGTACTTC; CDR3 protein: CASSLRPSYYEQYF
V gene: TRBV10-3; J gene: TRBJ2-4; D gene: .; clone size: .; CDR3 DNA: TGTGCCATCAGTCCAGGCCAGCCTAAAAACATTCAGTACTTC; CDR3 protein: CAISPGQPKNIQYF
V gene: TRBV7-9; J gene: TRBJ2-2; D gene: .; clone size: many; CDR3 DNA: TGTGCCAGCAGCTTAAGGGGACGTGGCCCCGGGGAGCTGTTTTTT; CDR3 protein: CASSLRGRGPGELFF
V gene: TRBV2; J gene: TRBJ2-1; D gene: .; clone size: .; CDR3 DNA: TGTGCCAGCAGTGTGGCGGGGACAGCTGGGAATGAGCAGTTCTTC; CDR3 protein: CASSVAGTAGNEQFF
V gene: TRBV20-1; J gene: TRBJ2-1; D gene: TRBD2; clone size: .; CDR3 DNA: TGCAGTGCCAGAGATGTCGGTAGCGGGATGAGCTCCTACAATGAGCAGTTCTTC; CDR3 protein: CSARDVGSGMSSYNEQFF